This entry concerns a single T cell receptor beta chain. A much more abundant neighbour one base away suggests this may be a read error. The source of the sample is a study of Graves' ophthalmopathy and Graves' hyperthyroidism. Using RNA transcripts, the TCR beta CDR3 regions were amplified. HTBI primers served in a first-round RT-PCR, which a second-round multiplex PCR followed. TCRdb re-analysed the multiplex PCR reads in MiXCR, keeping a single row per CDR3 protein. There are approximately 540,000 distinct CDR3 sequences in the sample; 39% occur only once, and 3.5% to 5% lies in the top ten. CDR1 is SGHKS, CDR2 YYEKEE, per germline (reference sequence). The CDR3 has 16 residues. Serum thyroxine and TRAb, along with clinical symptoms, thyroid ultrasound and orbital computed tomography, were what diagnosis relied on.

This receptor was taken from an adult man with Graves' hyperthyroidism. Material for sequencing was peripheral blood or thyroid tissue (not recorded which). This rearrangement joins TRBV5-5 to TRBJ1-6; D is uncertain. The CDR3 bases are TGTGCCGGCAGCGGATCCGGGATCTTCTATAATTCACCCCTCCACTTT. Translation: CAGSGSGIFYNSPLHF.